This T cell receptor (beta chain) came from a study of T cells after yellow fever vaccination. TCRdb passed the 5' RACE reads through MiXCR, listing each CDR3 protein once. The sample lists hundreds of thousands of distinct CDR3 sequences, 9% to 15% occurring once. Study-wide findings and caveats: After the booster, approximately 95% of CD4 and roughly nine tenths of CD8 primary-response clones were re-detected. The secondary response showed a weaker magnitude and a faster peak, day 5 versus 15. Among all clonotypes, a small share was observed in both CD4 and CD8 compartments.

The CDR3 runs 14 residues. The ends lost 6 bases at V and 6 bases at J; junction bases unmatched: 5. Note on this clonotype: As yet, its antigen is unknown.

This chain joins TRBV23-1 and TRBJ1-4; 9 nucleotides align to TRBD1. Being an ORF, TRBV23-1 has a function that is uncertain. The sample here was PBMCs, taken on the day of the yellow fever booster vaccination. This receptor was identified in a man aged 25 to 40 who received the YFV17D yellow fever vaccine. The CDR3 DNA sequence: TGCGCCAGCAGACAGGGGGCGAAGGATGAAAAACTGTTTTTT. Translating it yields CASRQGAKDEKLFF.